This T cell receptor beta chain is from a study of blood T cell repertoires in COVID-19. Study background: Nucleic acid was either cDNA or gDNA, and it came from T cells, B-cell-depleted T cells, or PBMCs.

This clone showed up just a few times. Sequenced by immunoSEQ multiplex PCR; TCRdb stores in-frame clones only, minus some. The sample shows 200,000 to 300,000 clones, 85% to 90% of them seen only once. This TCR came from a man in his 60s with acute or convalescent COVID-19. Material: peripheral blood.

Written as DNA, the CDR3 is TGTGCCAGCAAGCTTGGAGCGACCAATTCACCCCTCCACTTT. The encoded protein is CASKLGATNSPLHF. The genes are TRBV5-4 and TRBJ1-6; no clear D gene. Germline V gives CDR1 SGHNT, CDR2 YYREEE (reference sequence). The CDR3 is made up of 14 amino acids. V was pared by 6 bases and J by 7 bases, with 14 bases between.